This note documents a single TCR beta chain sequence. No antigen is known for it. One or more pre-ART and two or more post-ART PBMC samples were available from each donor. It was in the United States that all participants with HIV were treated. This record belongs to a study of long-term antiretroviral therapy in people with HIV. Findings of the study overall: Post-treatment diversity went higher with ART but stayed below transplant donor controls.

Per germline, CDR1 SGHTA and CDR2 FQGTGA. The CDR3 is 13 residues long. Trimming removed 7 bases from V and 2 bases from J, with 10 bases in between. Researchers ran immunoSEQ v3.0 at survey level. Sequencing aimed at about 35,000-55,000 T-cell genomes per sample. Sequenced by immunoSEQ multiplex PCR; TCRdb stores in-frame clones only, minus some. The sample yields roughly 40,000 clones, 80% to 90% seen once. Source: unsorted PBMCs, taken just before starting antiretroviral therapy. The receptor was isolated from a woman aged 18-29 years with HIV. This rearrangement joins TRBV7-3 to TRBJ2-3, with D maybe TRBD2 (6 bases). CDR3 nucleotides: TGTGCCAGCACCGGGGGAGACACAGATACGCAGTATTTT. It yields the protein CASTGGDTDTQYF.